The source of this T cell receptor (beta chain) is a study of cytomegalovirus exposure and HLA in healthy donors. Study-wide background: An early release of data contained some 80 million unique TCRs, which came from HLA-typed donors.

In germline, CDR1 is GTSNPN, CDR2 SVGIG (reference sequence). The V end was cut by 5 bases, the J end by 0 bases, with 11 bases between. This CDR3 comprises 15 residues. In the PCR, 60 Vbeta and 13 Jbeta primers were used. Method: immunoSEQ multiplex PCR; TCRdb's copy keeps in-frame clones and lacks some. The repertoire has over 150,000 clones, 70% to 90% of them found once; the top ten carry around 4.8%. The chain links TRBV30 to TRBJ1-6; D remains unclear. Input material: PBMCs. The TCR was taken from a girl aged 5 to 17 in good health and CMV-seropositive. CDR3 in DNA: TGTGCCTGGGCGGCACTGCTCTCCTATAATTCACCCCTCCACTTT. Translating it yields CAWAALLSYNSPLHF.